Listed here are 21 T cell receptor beta chains from one sample, sequenced in a study of blood T cells in healthy people across ages. A second PCR of roughly 6 to 12 cycles used a sample-barcoded 5' primer and a J-beta primer mix. One entry per CDR3 protein results from TCRdb running MiXCR on the 5' RACE reads. The data hold around 1,900,000 distinct CDR3 sequences, with around 40% observed a single time. The specimen was blood. The receptor set was obtained from a human donor in good health.

The chain is built from TRBV12-3 or TRBV12-4 and TRBJ2-3; D is perhaps TRBD2 (5 bases). V lost 3 bases and J lost 3, with 16 bases in between. This CDR3 is built from 16 residues. The CDR3 DNA reads TGTGCCAGCAGTTTCAGCACTAGAGTGAGAACAGATACGCAGTATTTT. Translation gives CASSFSTRVRTDTQYF.

This chain uses TRBV6-5 with TRBJ1-2; maybe TRBD1 (5 bases). The CDR3 runs 13 residues. Trimming took off 6 bases at V and 8 bases at J, with 16 bases between the two ends. Germline-derived CDR1 and CDR2 are MNHEY and SVGAGI. CDR3 in amino acids: CASSGTAGGGYTF. CDR3 nucleotide sequence: TGTGCCAGCAGCGGGACCGCCGGGGGGGGCTACACCTTC.

The V and J genes are TRBV6-6 and TRBJ2-7; TRBD2 matches 7 bases. Losses at the gene ends were 2 bases for V and 4 bases for J; bases not matched to a gene: 14. The CDR3 extends over 17 amino acids. CDR1 and CDR2 (germline): MNHNY, SVGAGI (reference sequence). CDR3 in amino acids: CASSYPPSDPGGYEQYF. The CDR3 DNA sequence: TGTGCCAGCAGTTACCCTCCATCAGATCCCGGGGGGTACGAGCAGTACTTC.

This clonotype was found many times. The chain has TRBV7-9 and TRBJ1-3; no reliable D call. Germline loops: CDR1 SEHNR, CDR2 FQNEAQ (reference sequence). V lost 6 bases and J 1 base, leaving 1 base between the germline ends. There are 11 residues in the CDR3. CDR3: CASSSGNTIYF. CDR3 nucleotides: TGTGCCAGCAGTTCTGGAAACACCATATATTTT.

This chain joins TRBV7-2 and TRBJ2-3, with D possibly being TRBD2 (6 bases). The ends were cut back, 3 bases at V and 6 bases at J, with 22 bases in the middle. Germline CDR1 SGHTA, CDR2 FQGNSA. The CDR3 is 17 residues long. Here the CDR3 reads CASSLKFYAGPGDTQYF. CDR3 DNA sequence: TGTGCCAGCAGCTTGAAATTCTACGCGGGGCCAGGGGATACGCAGTATTTT.

The chain recombines TRBV12-3 or TRBV12-4 with TRBJ2-7; D is uncertain. The V end lost 0 bases, the J end lost 5 bases, and 8 bases lay between the germline ends. This CDR3 region has 13 residues. CDR3 sequence reads: CASSLAAGHEQYF. CDR3 DNA: TGTGCCAGCAGTTTAGCAGCAGGTCACGAGCAGTACTTC.

This clonotype has only a few counts. V gene TRBV5-1 combines with J gene TRBJ1-5; 7 nucleotides line up with TRBD1. The CDR3 has 15 residues. Germline values: CDR1 SGHRS, CDR2 YFSETQ. V gave up 0 bases and J gave up 5 bases; unmatched junction bases: 5. The CDR3 loop is CASSLEGAGDQPQHF. For the CDR3, the DNA is TGCGCCAGCAGCTTGGAGGGGGCCGGGGATCAGCCCCAGCATTTT.

The chain carries TRBV4-2 and TRBJ2-2, with TRBD1 identical over 7 bases. Losses at the gene ends were 2 bases for V and 5 bases for J; bases not matched to a gene: 11. CDR3 length: 17 amino acids. Germline V lookup: CDR1 LGHNA, CDR2 YNFKEQ. CDR3 amino acids: CASSQLLRGSQTGELFF. CDR3 nucleotide sequence: TGTGCCAGCAGCCAACTTCTCAGGGGGTCGCAGACCGGGGAGCTGTTTTTT.

This chain uses TRBV4-2 with TRBJ2-5; 10 nucleotides align to TRBD2. The J call is in doubt because the DNA end fits TRBJ2-7 better. Germline V gene data show CDR1 as LGHNA and CDR2 as YNFKEQ. The CDR3 runs to 19 residues. CDR3 bases: TGTGCCAGCAGTTGGGGTAGGGCCCCTTTAGCGGGGGGCCTAAACGAGCAGTACTTC. Protein: CASSWGRAPLAGGLNEQYF.

Comment on this clonotype: The germline gene is not matched at one end of the junction; a read error may be the cause. The chain couples TRBV7-2 to TRBJ2-6; D uncertain. Germline assignment: CDR1 SGHTA and CDR2 FQGNSA. The CDR3 totals 14 residues. CDR3 sequence: CASSLGGVATVLTF. CDR3 bases: TGTGCCAGCAGCTTAGGAGGCGTGGCCACCGTCCTGACTTTC.

Only a few counts were recorded for this clonotype. This chain uses TRBV29-1 with TRBJ2-4; D unclear. The end of the DNA is better explained by TRBJ2-7, so the J call may be wrong. Germline V gives CDR1 SQVTM, CDR2 ANQGSEA. The CDR3 loop spans 11 amino acids. DNA for the CDR3: TGCAGCGTTGGTCACCGATACGAGCAGTACTTC. Its translation: CSVGHRYEQYF.

For this clonotype: At one boundary the junction diverges from the germline segment, which might be a read error. This chain connects TRBV20-1 to TRBJ2-1; 15 nucleotides match TRBD2. The CDR3 is 16 residues long. Germline assignment: CDR1 DFQATT and CDR2 SNEGSKA (reference sequence). The CDR3 spells CSAGTSGGLSYNEQFF. The DNA of the CDR3 is TGTAGTGCTGGGACTAGCGGGGGGTTATCCTACAATGAGCAGTTCTTC.

This clonotype was detected many times. Its ends do not fully match the called genes, so a read error is possible. The J gene is TRBJ2-1, the V gene TRBV7-2; perhaps TRBD2 as D (7 bases). Germline V CDR1 and CDR2: SGHTA, FQGNSA. CDR3 size: 16 residues. CDR3 coding DNA: TGTGCCAGCAGTTTAGGGGGGGCCTCCTCCTACAATGAGCAGTTCTTC. This sequence encodes CASSLGGASSYNEQFF.

This clonotype was seen a handful of times. The rearrangement uses TRBV11-3 and TRBJ1-1; perhaps TRBD1 as D (5 bases). The germline V and J ends were trimmed by 4 bases and 4 bases, with 13 bases remaining between them. The CDR3 is 14 amino acids. CDR1 is SGHNT and CDR2 is YENEEA in the germline V gene. CDR3 sequence: CASSSEGLSTEAFF. In nucleotides, the CDR3 is TGTGCCAGCAGCTCCGAGGGGTTAAGCACTGAAGCTTTCTTT.

This clonotype was detected once. Germline and junction disagree at one end, which may indicate a read error. The V gene is TRBV28, the J gene TRBJ1-2; tentative D call: TRBD1 (5 bases). The germline CDR1 and CDR2 sequences are MDHEN and SYDVKM. The CDR3 runs to 12 residues. The CDR3 loop is CAGSSGVDGYTF. Written as DNA, the CDR3 is TGTGCCGGCAGTTCGGGGGTGGATGGCTACACCTTC.

The chain recombines TRBV11-2 with TRBJ2-3, with 7 bases lining up with TRBD2. The CDR3 is 16 residues long. With V trimmed by 1 base and J by 3 bases, 7 bases remained unmatched. CDR1 and CDR2 (germline): SGHAT, FQNNGV. The CDR3 DNA follows: TGTGCCAGCAGCTTAGTCCCCCCGGGGGGAACAGATACGCAGTATTTT. This encodes CASSLVPPGGTDTQYF.

The V gene is TRBV5-1, the J gene TRBJ2-4; 7 bases map to TRBD1. The V gene end was trimmed by 2 bases and the J gene end by 13 bases; junction bases not matched to a gene: 15. There are 15 residues in the CDR3. Germline values: CDR1 SGHRS, CDR2 YFSETQ. CDR3 nucleotides: TGCGCCAGCAGCTTACCGGGACAGCCCTTTACTGAGCAGTACTTC. It is translated as CASSLPGQPFTEQYF. Together with reference TRBV5-1 and TRBJ2-4, the CDR3 gives the full variable domain: KAGVTQTPRYLIKTRGQQVTLSCSPISGHRSVSWYQQTPGQGLQFLFEYFSETQRNKGNFPGRFSGRQFSNSRSEMNVSTLELGDSALYLCASSLPGQPFTEQYFGAGTRLSVL.

This sequence joins TRBV12-3 or TRBV12-4 and TRBJ2-1, with D unresolved. Between the trimmed V and J ends, which lost 1 base and 12 bases, there was a span of 13 bases. CDR3 length: 13 amino acids. The CDR3 reads CASSLVGCYGQFF. CDR3 nucleotide sequence: TGTGCCAGCAGTTTAGTCGGGTGTTATGGGCAGTTCTTC.

This rearrangement joins TRBV7-8 to TRBJ2-7; no definite D call. The end of the DNA is better explained by TRBJ2-4, so the J call may be wrong. The CDR3 is 15 amino acids. In germline, CDR1 is SGHVS, CDR2 FQNEAQ. CDR3 DNA sequence: TGTGCCAGCAGCTCCAGAGCACAGGCCAAAAACATTCAGTACTTC. Translation gives CASSSRAQAKNIQYF.

The V gene is TRBV7-9, the J gene TRBJ1-2, with 9 bases fitting TRBD1. CDR3 length: 14 residues. The germline V gene encodes CDR1 SEHNR and CDR2 FQNEAQ (reference sequence). Trimming removed 4 bases from V and 3 bases from J; junction bases left unmatched: 3. The CDR3 DNA reads as TGTGCCAGCAGCTCAACAGGGGGCCACTATGGCTACACCTTC. Protein sequence: CASSSTGGHYGYTF.

The J gene is TRBJ2-1, the V gene TRBV28; the D is unclear. V shed 4 bases and J shed 2 bases, with 12 bases lying between them. Germline CDR1 and CDR2: MDHEN and SYDVKM. The CDR3 runs to 15 residues. The CDR3 loop is CASSSVVGPYNEQFF. The DNA of the CDR3 is TGTGCCAGCAGTTCAGTTGTCGGGCCCTACAATGAGCAGTTCTTC.